A single sample is the source of the 16 T cell receptor beta chains below, sequenced in a study of a mutant IDH1 vaccine in newly diagnosed glioma. TCRdb keeps only in-frame clones here, not all; method: immunoSEQ multiplex PCR. The sample includes roughly 38,000 clones, 60% to 80% of them seen just once. Time point meaning: baseline, week 1 (first vaccination visit). Treatment reported: pre-vaccination baseline after standard-of-care therapy. Sequenced here: PBMCs, sampled from a glioma patient treated with radiotherapy, temozolomide or both. The receptors here all came from a man in his forties with glioma. Some clones in this sample may be carry-over from other donors' samples.

V gene TRBV7-2 combines with J gene TRBJ2-3; D not resolved. CDR3 length equals 12 residues. Germline assignment: CDR1 SGHTA and CDR2 FQGNSA. V shed 6 bases and J shed 2 bases, with 6 bases lying between them. The CDR3 sequence is CASRWDTDTQYF. Here the CDR3 DNA reads TGTGCCAGCAGGTGGGACACAGATACGCAGTATTTT.

The chain carries TRBV10-3 and TRBJ1-1; D remains ambiguous. Germline loops: CDR1 ENHRY, CDR2 SYGVKD. Trimming removed 7 bases at V and 1 base at J, with 13 bases between. The CDR3 has 14 residues. Here the CDR3 DNA reads TGTGCCATCACCAACCTGAGGGAGAACACTGAAGCTTTCTTT. Translated: CAITNLRENTEAFF.

This chain links TRBV6-6 with TRBJ1-5; D uncertain. The CDR3 totals 10 residues. CDR1 MNHNY and CDR2 SVGAGI come from the germline V gene (reference sequence). Trimming cost V 9 bases and J 5 bases, with 5 bases left between them. As DNA, the CDR3 is TGTGCCAGTAATCATCAGCCCCAGCATTTT. This codes for CASNHQPQHF.

J is TRBJ2-1 and V is TRBV5-1; 9 bases agree with TRBD2. The CDR3 is 14 residues long. Germline trimming cut 0 bases from V and 5 bases from J; bases unmatched to any gene: 0. Germline-derived CDR1 and CDR2 are SGHRS and YFSETQ. The CDR3 here is CASSLGLADNEQFF. The DNA for the CDR3 is TGCGCCAGCAGCTTGGGACTAGCGGACAATGAGCAGTTCTTC.

The V call is TRBV5-4, the J call TRBJ1-6, with 8 nucleotides matching TRBD1. Trimming took 2 bases from V and 10 from J; bases not matched to a gene: 5. CDR3 size: 14 residues. Germline lookup yields CDR1 SGHNT and CDR2 YYREEE (reference sequence). CDR3 residues: CASSLTGGWSPLHF. The CDR3 coding sequence is TGTGCCAGCAGCTTAACAGGGGGGTGGTCACCCCTCCACTTT.

The chain recombines TRBV2 with TRBJ2-4, with D uncertain. CDR3 length: 13 residues. Germline CDR1 reads SNHLY; CDR2 reads FYNNEI. V shed 3 bases and J shed 1 base, with 4 bases lying between them. The CDR3 reads CASSDRAKNIQYF. The DNA for the CDR3 is TGTGCCAGCAGTGACAGGGCCAAAAACATTCAGTACTTC.

The chain uses TRBV5-1 and TRBJ1-1; no clear D. V lost 5 bases to trimming and J lost 5 bases, with 19 bases between them. CDR1 is SGHRS, CDR2 YFSETQ, per germline. The CDR3 length is 15 residues. CDR3 amino acids: CASREGAGGGTEAFF. In DNA form, the CDR3 reads TGCGCCAGCAGGGAGGGAGCGGGAGGCGGGACTGAAGCTTTCTTT.

The chain uses TRBV11-2 and TRBJ2-5; D possibly corresponds to TRBD1 (5 bases). Trimming stripped 3 bases from V and 7 bases from J, with 24 bases between. Germline loops: CDR1 SGHAT, CDR2 FQNNGV. This CDR3 region has 17 residues. CDR3 amino acids: CASSLGSLGVGGRTQYF. In nucleotides, the CDR3 is TGTGCCAGCAGCTTGGGATCGTTAGGGGTCGGCGGTCGGACCCAGTACTTC.

J is TRBJ1-2 and V is TRBV6-5; D is uncertain. Trimming took off 6 bases at V and 7 bases at J, with 21 bases between the two ends. The CDR3 covers 15 residues. CDR1 and CDR2 from the germline V gene are MNHEY and SVGAGI. The CDR3: CASRLASAGEPGYTF. The CDR3 DNA reads as TGTGCCAGCAGACTCGCATCCGCCGGTGAGCCTGGCTACACCTTC.

The CDR3 nucleotides are TGTGCCATCAGTGAAAGGCAGGGGGCCTGTGGCTACACCTTC. Amino acid sequence: CAISERQGACGYTF. V is TRBV10-3 and J is TRBJ1-2, with 8 bases that match TRBD1. The germline CDR1 and CDR2 sequences are ENHRY and SYGVKD. This CDR3 has 14 residues. J lost 7 bases, V lost 3 bases, and 7 bases had no gene match.

The chain recombines TRBV7-2 with TRBJ1-1; D is unclear. Germline CDR1 is SGHTA and CDR2 is FQGNSA. V lost 0 bases to trimming and J lost 1 base, with 6 bases between them. This CDR3 has 14 residues. The CDR3 nucleotides are TGTGCCAGCAGCTTAGCATCTGGGAACACTGAAGCTTTCTTT. This codes for CASSLASGNTEAFF.

This chain uses TRBV7-8 with TRBJ1-2; 10 nucleotides match TRBD1. Germline V gives CDR1 SGHVS, CDR2 FQNEAQ. Trimming at V came to 2 bases and at J to 8 bases, leaving 8 bases not matched to a gene. The CDR3 spans 15 residues. The CDR3 DNA sequence: TGTGCCAGCAGCTTAACGGGACAGGGGCTGAAAGGCTACACCTTC. The encoded protein is CASSLTGQGLKGYTF. Supplemented by reference TRBV7-8 and TRBJ1-2, the full variable domain reads GAGVSQSPRYKVAKRGQDVALRCDPISGHVSLFWYQQALGQGPEFLTYFQNEAQLDKSGLPSDRFFAERPEGSVSTLKIQRTQQEDSAVYLCASSLTGQGLKGYTFGSGTRLTVV.

The genes are TRBV5-1 and TRBJ2-7, with D perhaps TRBD2 (7 bases). The CDR3 covers 15 residues. CDR1 is SGHRS and CDR2 is YFSETQ in the germline V gene. Between the trimmed V and J ends, which lost 2 bases and 4 bases, there was a span of 16 bases. Written as DNA, the CDR3 is TGCGCCAGCAGCTTTGAGTCCGGGGGGCATTACGAGCAGTACTTC. This translates into CASSFESGGHYEQYF. The full variable domain, with the rest looked up from reference TRBV5-1 and TRBJ2-7, is KAGVTQTPRYLIKTRGQQVTLSCSPISGHRSVSWYQQTPGQGLQFLFEYFSETQRNKGNFPGRFSGRQFSNSRSEMNVSTLELGDSALYLCASSFESGGHYEQYFGPGTRLTVT.

The CDR3 sequence is CASSHAERKPQHF. The CDR3 DNA is TGTGCCAGCAGCCATGCCGAGAGGAAGCCCCAGCATTTT. The rearrangement links TRBV7-9 to TRBJ1-5; D call uncertain. Trimming pared 5 bases from V and 8 bases from J, leaving 13 bases between. The V gene's germline CDR1 is SEHNR and CDR2 FQNEAQ (reference sequence). The CDR3 has 13 residues.

The rearrangement joins TRBV5-1 to TRBJ1-1; possible D gene TRBD1, 6 bases. Germline CDR1 and CDR2: SGHRS and YFSETQ. V was trimmed by 5 bases and J by 5 bases, leaving 19 bases between them. The CDR3 is 15 residues long. The CDR3 DNA reads as TGCGCCAGCAGTTATACAGGGATGTCTAGTACTGAAGCTTTCTTT. Encoded protein: CASSYTGMSSTEAFF.

The chain uses TRBV7-2 and TRBJ1-2, with D possibly being TRBD1 (6 bases). The V gene's germline CDR1 is SGHTA and CDR2 FQGNSA. This CDR3 contains 13 residues. The V end was cut by 2 bases, the J end by 6 bases, with 10 bases between. CDR3 loop: CASSLNSGDGYTF. The CDR3 nucleotides are TGTGCCAGCAGCTTAAATTCAGGGGATGGCTACACCTTC. Complete variable domain (other parts from reference TRBV7-2 and TRBJ1-2): GAGVSQSPSNKVTEKGKDVELRCDPISGHTALYWYRQSLGQGLEFLIYFQGNSAPDKSGLPSDRFSAERTGGSVSTLTIQRTQQEDSAVYLCASSLNSGDGYTFGSGTRLTVV.